The 21 T cell receptor beta chains reported below all come from one sample, sequenced in a study of blood T cell repertoires in COVID-19. Clones were sequenced by immunoSEQ multiplex PCR, and TCRdb holds only the in-frame ones, with some missing. The table includes under 350,000 clones, more than 85% detected once. Source material: peripheral blood. These receptors originate from a man aged 35 to 55 with acute or convalescent COVID-19.

CDR3 amino acids: CASSLFISGTGELFF. The CDR3, as DNA: TGTGCCAGCAGCCTATTCATTTCGGGGACAGGGGAGCTGTTTTTT. The chain employs TRBV9 and TRBJ2-2; tentative D call: TRBD1 (6 bases). Germline V CDR1 and CDR2: SGDLS, YYNGEE. The ends were cut back, 4 bases at V and 8 bases at J, with 18 bases in the middle. The length of the CDR3 is 15 residues. The entire variable domain, with the rest obtained from reference TRBV9 and TRBJ2-2, is as follows: DSGVTQTPKHLITATGQRVTLRCSPRSGDLSVYWYQQSLDQGLQFLIQYYNGEERAKGNILERFSAQQFPDLHSELNLSSLELGDSALYFCASSLFISGTGELFFGEGSRLTVL.

The genes are TRBV7-8 and TRBJ1-5; TRBD1 agrees at 10 bases. Germline V gene sequence: CDR1 SGHVS, CDR2 FQNEAQ. The CDR3 loop spans 15 amino acids. V lost 1 base and J lost 6; bases outside the gene matches: 3. The CDR3 nucleotides read TGTGCCAGCAGCTTAGGACAGGGGGCGGCTCAGCCCCAGCATTTT. It is translated as CASSLGQGAAQPQHF.

The chain couples TRBV9 to TRBJ1-3; 8 nucleotides align to TRBD1. Germline lookup yields CDR1 SGDLS and CDR2 YYNGEE. V shed 4 bases, J shed 1 base, and the junction held 7 bases outside the gene matches. The CDR3 has 16 residues. CDR3 in amino acids: CASSLSGTGSGNTIYF. CDR3 in DNA: TGTGCCAGCAGCCTTTCCGGGACAGGTTCTGGAAACACCATATATTTT.

The rearrangement uses TRBV29-1 and TRBJ2-6; 9 positions agree with TRBD1. V was pared by 7 bases and J by 1 base, with 8 bases of the junction left unmatched. The CDR3 runs to 16 residues. The germline V gene encodes CDR1 SQVTM and CDR2 ANQGSEA. The CDR3 here is CSAGQGFTSGANVLTF. The CDR3 bases are TGCAGCGCCGGACAGGGGTTCACTTCTGGGGCCAACGTCCTGACTTTC.

As for this clone: The sample carries other DNA sequences with the same CDR3. The rearrangement uses TRBV3-1 (or the pseudogene TRBV3-2) and TRBJ1-5; no definite D call. V was pared by 2 bases and J by 1 base, with 6 bases between. Germline V gene lookup returns CDR1 LGHDT and CDR2 YNNKEL (reference sequence). This CDR3 has 14 amino acids. The CDR3 DNA reads TGTGCCAGCAGCCAACGCGGAAGCAATCAGCCCCAGCATTTT. It is translated as CASSQRGSNQPQHF.

The chain couples TRBV23-1 to TRBJ2-4; 9 nucleotides line up with TRBD1. TRBV23-1 is identified as an open reading frame with a role that is uncertain. The CDR3 covers 17 residues. With V trimmed by 2 bases and J by 3 bases, 8 bases remained unmatched. The chain's CDR3 is CASSQRGTGRLKNIQYF. The CDR3 DNA is TGCGCCAGCAGTCAAAGGGGGACAGGGCGCCTCAAAAACATTCAGTACTTC.

This clone was seen once. The chain employs TRBV7-9 and TRBJ1-6; D remains unclear. With 4 bases removed from V and 8 bases from J, the gap between germline ends came to 9 bases. Germline-derived CDR1 and CDR2 are SEHNR and FQNEAQ (reference sequence). CDR3 length: 13 residues. CDR3 DNA sequence: TGTGCCAGCAGCTCCTGGAGGGATTCACCCCTCCACTTT. This gives the protein CASSSWRDSPLHF.

The rearrangement uses TRBV5-1 and TRBJ2-2; D unclear. Trimming took 2 bases from V and 3 from J, leaving 11 bases between them. The germline V gene encodes CDR1 SGHRS and CDR2 YFSETQ. This CDR3 has 15 amino acids. The CDR3: CASSFTGSDTGELFF. DNA for the CDR3: TGCGCCAGCAGCTTCACCGGGTCGGACACCGGGGAGCTGTTTTTT.

In its sample, this clone was seen once. This chain joins TRBV7-8 and TRBJ2-7; D possibly corresponds to TRBD1 (6 bases). This CDR3 region has 15 residues. CDR1 and CDR2 from the germline V gene are SGHVS and FQNEAQ. The V and J ends lost 6 bases and 0 bases respectively, with 15 bases between them. The CDR3: CASSSPGDPSYEQYF. The CDR3 nucleotides read TGTGCCAGCAGTTCCCCAGGGGACCCCTCCTACGAGCAGTACTTC.

The chain uses TRBV27 and TRBJ2-6, with a tentative D call TRBD1 (6 bases). Germline loops: CDR1 MNHEY, CDR2 SMNVEV (reference sequence). V lost 5 bases and J 4 bases, leaving 21 bases between the germline ends. The CDR3 spans 18 residues. CDR3 residues: CASSPHPFTGTGANVLTF. The CDR3 coding sequence is TGTGCCAGCAGTCCGCACCCATTTACAGGGACCGGGGCCAACGTCCTGACTTTC.

The V and J genes are TRBV24-1 and TRBJ2-1, with a tentative D call TRBD1 (5 bases). CDR3 length: 15 residues. V shed 1 base and J shed 3 bases, with 9 bases lying between them. Germline loops: CDR1 KGHDR, CDR2 SFDVKD. The CDR3 protein is CATSDFRQNYNEQFF. The CDR3, as DNA: TGTGCCACCAGTGATTTTAGACAGAACTACAATGAGCAGTTCTTC.

This clone was recorded a few times. The J gene is TRBJ1-3, the V gene TRBV7-3; unclear D gene. The germline V and J ends were trimmed by 3 bases and 4 bases, with 13 bases remaining between them. CDR1 is SGHTA, CDR2 FQGTGA, per germline. The CDR3 covers 15 residues. This CDR3 reads CASSFSNGGGNTIYF. The CDR3 nucleotides read TGTGCCAGCAGCTTTTCTAACGGAGGAGGAAACACCATATATTTT.

About this clone: Other nucleotide sequences from this sample produce the same CDR3. The rearrangement joins TRBV12-3 or TRBV12-4 to TRBJ1-2, with 9 nucleotides matching TRBD1. The ends lost 6 bases at V and 6 bases at J; junction bases unmatched: 5. This CDR3 is built from 13 residues. The CDR3 loop reads CASSLQGAHGYTF. The CDR3 DNA reads TGTGCCAGCAGCCTACAGGGGGCTCATGGCTACACCTTC.

The chain combines TRBV7-9 with TRBJ1-1; 9 bases fit TRBD1. Trimming cost V 5 bases and J 1 base; bases outside gene matches: 2. The CDR3 covers 14 residues. Germline CDR1 reads SEHNR; CDR2 reads FQNEAQ (reference sequence). CDR3 in DNA: TGTGCCAGCAGCCTGACAGGGGGGAACACTGAAGCTTTCTTT. Its protein product is CASSLTGGNTEAFF.

This chain links TRBV11-3 with TRBJ1-2; TRBD1 matches at 7 bases. Unmatched junction bases numbered 12, after V lost 3 bases and J lost 5 bases. There are 16 residues in the CDR3. Germline V lookup: CDR1 SGHNT, CDR2 YENEEA. CDR3 region: CASSLGQFYALYGYTF. The CDR3 DNA sequence: TGTGCCAGCAGCTTGGGACAGTTCTATGCCCTTTATGGCTACACCTTC.

The chain joins TRBV5-4 to TRBJ1-5; 9 bases are a match to TRBD1. Germline V gene lookup returns CDR1 SGHNT and CDR2 YYREEE (reference sequence). The CDR3 has 17 amino acids. The V gene end was trimmed by 4 bases and the J gene end by 2 bases; junction bases not matched to a gene: 10. The CDR3 here is CASSLKPGQGGNQPQHF. The CDR3 nucleotides read TGTGCCAGCAGCCTCAAACCGGGACAGGGAGGCAATCAGCCCCAGCATTTT.

The chain recombines TRBV3-1 (or the pseudogene TRBV3-2) with TRBJ2-7; D is unresolved. The CDR3 sequence is 14 residues long. Germline values: CDR1 LGHDT, CDR2 YNNKEL (reference sequence). With 8 bases removed from V and 0 bases from J, the gap between germline ends came to 14 bases. In nucleotides, the CDR3 is TGTGCCAGCTCTAAATCCGGTCCCTCCTACGAGCAGTACTTC. It yields the protein CASSKSGPSYEQYF.

The chain links TRBV6-5 to TRBJ2-3; D may be TRBD2 (7 bases). This CDR3 is built from 12 residues. Germline CDR1 is MNHEY and CDR2 is SVGAGI. In DNA form, the CDR3 reads TGTGCAGGGAGGGGGGTCACAGATACGCAGTATTTT. This codes for CAGRGVTDTQYF.

This chain joins TRBV5-4 and TRBJ2-7, with D possibly TRBD1 on 5 matching bases. Trimming pared 0 bases from V and 2 bases from J, leaving 12 bases between. Germline V lookup: CDR1 SGHNT, CDR2 YYREEE (reference sequence). CDR3 length: 15 amino acids. The CDR3 DNA is TGTGCCAGCAGCTTGGCATCAGGGTACGCCTACGAGCAGTACTTC. Translation gives CASSLASGYAYEQYF.

In nucleotides, the CDR3 is TGTGCCAGCAGCCAAGGGACAGCGACAGATACGCAGTATTTT. Encoded protein: CASSQGTATDTQYF. This rearrangement joins TRBV13 to TRBJ2-3; 7 positions match TRBD1. Trimming took 5 bases from V and 3 from J; bases not matched to a gene: 5. The CDR3 spans 14 residues. The V gene's germline CDR1 is PRHDT and CDR2 FYEKMQ (reference sequence).

The CDR3 sequence is CAWSGPGNQPQHF. Written as DNA, the CDR3 is TGTGCCTGGAGTGGCCCAGGGAATCAGCCCCAGCATTTT. The chain joins TRBV30 to TRBJ1-5, with D tentatively TRBD1 (5 bases). The CDR3 spans 13 residues. From germline, CDR1 is GTSNPN and CDR2 SVGIG (reference sequence). Trimming removed 1 base from V and 4 bases from J, with 8 bases in between. The complete variable domain, with remaining parts taken from reference TRBV30 and TRBJ1-5, reads SQTIHQWPATLVQPVGSPLSLECTVEGTSNPNLYWYRQAAGRGLQLLFYSVGIGQISSEVPQNLSASRPQDRQFILSSKKLLLSDSGFYLCAWSGPGNQPQHFGDGTRLSIL.